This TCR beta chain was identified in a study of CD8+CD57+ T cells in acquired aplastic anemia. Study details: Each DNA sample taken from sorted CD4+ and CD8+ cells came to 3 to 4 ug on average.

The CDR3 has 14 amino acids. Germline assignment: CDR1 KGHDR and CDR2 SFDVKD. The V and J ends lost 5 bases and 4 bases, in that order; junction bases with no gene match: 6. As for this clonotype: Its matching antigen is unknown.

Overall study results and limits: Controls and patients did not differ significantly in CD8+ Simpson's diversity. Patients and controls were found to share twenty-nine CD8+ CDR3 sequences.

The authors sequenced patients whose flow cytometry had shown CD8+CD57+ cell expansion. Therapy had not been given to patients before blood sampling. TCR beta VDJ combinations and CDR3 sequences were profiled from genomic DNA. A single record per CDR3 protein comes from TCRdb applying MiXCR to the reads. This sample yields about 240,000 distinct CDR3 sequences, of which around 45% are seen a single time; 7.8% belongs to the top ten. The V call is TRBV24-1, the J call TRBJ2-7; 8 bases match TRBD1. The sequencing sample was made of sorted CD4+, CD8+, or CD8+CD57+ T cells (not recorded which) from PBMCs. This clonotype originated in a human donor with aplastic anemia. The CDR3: CATSARTGGYEQYF. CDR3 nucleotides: TGTGCCACCAGTGCCAGAACAGGGGGTTACGAGCAGTACTTC.